The 27 T cell receptor beta chains presented below share a single source sample, sequenced in a study of T cells in Graves' hyperthyroidism and ophthalmopathy. Authors of the study amplified TCR beta CDR3 regions from RNA transcripts. The TCR CDR3 was amplified in a first-round RT-PCR using the HTBI primer set. Each CDR3 protein gets one entry after TCRdb re-called the multiplex PCR reads with MiXCR. The sample has more than 450,000 distinct CDR3 sequences, just under 20% seen once; the top ten hold 47%. Input material: blood. Every receptor here comes from a man aged 35-49 years with Graves' ophthalmopathy.

This clonotype has a single count. The rearrangement joins TRBV6-1 to TRBJ1-2, with D tentatively TRBD1 (5 bases). Germline CDR1 and CDR2: MNHNS and SASEGT. The ends were cut back, 7 bases at V and 5 bases at J, with 20 bases in the middle. This CDR3 is 15 amino acids long. CDR3 amino acids: CASTHSGTGGYGYTF. The CDR3 region has the DNA TGTGCCAGCACCCACTCAGGGACCGGGGGGTATGGCTACACCTTC.

This clonotype was seen once. J is TRBJ2-3 and V is TRBV7-3, with D maybe TRBD2 (7 bases). The CDR3 has 18 residues. Germline V gene data show CDR1 as SGHTA and CDR2 as FQGTGA. Deletions cut 2 bases from V and 2 bases from J, with 20 bases between. The CDR3 here is CASSLLGVAGAITDTQYF. Here the CDR3 DNA reads TGTGCCAGCAGCTTATTGGGTGTTGCGGGGGCCATCACAGATACGCAGTATTTT.

This clonotype has ten or more counts. The genes are TRBV5-1 and TRBJ2-1, with D unclear. This CDR3 has 15 residues. Germline V gives CDR1 SGHRS, CDR2 YFSETQ. V lost 0 bases to trimming and J lost 0 bases, with 7 bases between them. CDR3 residues: CASSLGTASYNEQFF. DNA for the CDR3: TGCGCCAGCAGCTTGGGTACGGCCTCCTACAATGAGCAGTTCTTC.

This clonotype was observed a handful of times. CDR3 region: CASSRTVVETQYF. The CDR3 DNA is TGTGCCAGCAGTAGGACAGTTGTAGAGACCCAGTACTTC. V gene TRBV6-1 combines with J gene TRBJ2-5, with a tentative D call TRBD1 (6 bases). This CDR3 spans 13 amino acids. V was shortened by 5 bases and J by 4 bases, with 11 bases between the two germline ends. Germline V gene sequence: CDR1 MNHNS, CDR2 SASEGT.

This clonotype has just a few counts. This chain links TRBV7-8 with TRBJ1-1; D remains ambiguous. V was clipped by 1 base and J by 1 base, with 13 bases between them. Germline CDR1 SGHVS, CDR2 FQNEAQ. CDR3 size: 16 residues. The CDR3 coding sequence is TGTGCCAGCAGCTTAGTCTTCGAACTGGGGAACACTGAAGCTTTCTTT. Translated: CASSLVFELGNTEAFF.

CDR3 sequence: CSARGTGGGETQYF. The CDR3 DNA sequence: TGCAGTGCTAGGGGGACAGGGGGCGGTGAGACCCAGTACTTC. The rearrangement links TRBV20-1 to TRBJ2-5, with 12 bases that match TRBD1. V lost 3 bases and J lost 5; bases outside the gene matches: 4. There are 14 residues in the CDR3. Germline lookup yields CDR1 DFQATT and CDR2 SNEGSKA (reference sequence).

This clonotype came up once. A much bigger clone sits one base away, suggesting this may be a read error. V usage is TRBV7-2 and J usage is TRBJ2-7; D uncertain. The CDR3 runs to 12 residues. CDR1 is SGHTA, CDR2 FQGNSA, per germline. Trimming stripped 5 bases from V and 6 bases from J, with 11 bases between. The CDR3 bases are TGTGCCAGCAGCCCTCCGTTCCGCGAGCAGTACTTC. Translated: CASSPPFREQYF. Variable domain in full (rest from reference TRBV7-2 and TRBJ2-7): GAGVSQSPSNKVTEKGKDVELRCDPISGHTALYWYRQSLGQGLEFLIYFQGNSAPDKSGLPSDRFSAERTGGSVSTLTIQRTQQEDSAVYLCASSPPFREQYFGPGTRLTVT.

This clonotype was counted at least ten times. The genes are TRBV28 and TRBJ2-3; 9 positions match TRBD2. With 3 bases clipped from V and 2 bases from J, the junction kept 6 bases outside the gene matches. Germline values: CDR1 MDHEN, CDR2 SYDVKM. The CDR3 covers 16 residues. The CDR3 sequence: CASSFLTSGPTDTQYF. For the CDR3, the DNA is TGTGCCAGCAGTTTCTTGACTAGCGGCCCCACAGATACGCAGTATTTT.

Only a few counts were recorded for this clonotype. The V and J genes are TRBV3-1 and TRBJ2-2; D perhaps matches TRBD1 (6 bases). This CDR3 region has 15 residues. Trimming cost V 1 base and J 5 bases, with 11 bases left between them. Germline lookup yields CDR1 LGHDT and CDR2 YNNKEL (reference sequence). The CDR3 loop reads CASSQVTGKTGELFF. Here the CDR3 DNA reads TGTGCCAGCAGCCAAGTTACAGGGAAGACCGGGGAGCTGTTTTTT.

There are a few counts of this clonotype. V usage is TRBV5-1 and J usage is TRBJ2-7, with 8 positions matching TRBD2. The V gene end was trimmed by 4 bases and the J gene end by 2 bases; junction bases not matched to a gene: 17. The CDR3 is 18 amino acids. The V gene's germline CDR1 is SGHRS and CDR2 YFSETQ. The CDR3 loop is CASSPTGLLAEWAYEQYF. The CDR3 DNA reads TGCGCCAGCAGCCCAACAGGGCTACTAGCGGAGTGGGCCTACGAGCAGTACTTC.

J is TRBJ2-7 and V is TRBV6-5; D is ambiguous. V lost 0 bases, J lost 5 bases, and 17 bases lay in between. Germline V gene data show CDR1 as MNHEY and CDR2 as SVGAGI. The CDR3 loop spans 16 amino acids. CDR3 nucleotide sequence: TGTGCCAGCAGTTACTCAGCCGGGCCCCCCGAGGACGAGCAGTACTTC. The encoded protein is CASSYSAGPPEDEQYF.

The DNA of the CDR3 is TGTGCCAGCAGCCTAAGGGGACAGATGAATCAGCCCCAGCATTTT. Translated, it gives CASSLRGQMNQPQHF. The chain employs TRBV11-2 and TRBJ1-5; 7 nucleotides agree with TRBD1. CDR3 length equals 15 residues. V gave up 5 bases and J gave up 4 bases; unmatched junction bases: 8. The germline CDR1 and CDR2 sequences are SGHAT and FQNNGV.

The V gene is TRBV19, the J gene TRBJ1-1; D ambiguous. V lost 2 bases, J lost 6 bases, and 10 bases lay in between. CDR1 LNHDA and CDR2 SQIVND come from the germline V gene (reference sequence). This CDR3 has 13 amino acids. CDR3 in DNA: TGTGCCAGTAGTATATGGCAGGACCCTGAAGCTTTCTTT. Encoded protein: CASSIWQDPEAFF.

In this sample, this clonotype turned up many times. J is TRBJ1-1 and V is TRBV3-1; 7 bases match TRBD1. Germline CDR1 and CDR2: LGHDT and YNNKEL (reference sequence). The ends lost 8 bases at V and 2 bases at J; junction bases unmatched: 11. This CDR3 comprises 15 residues. The CDR3 DNA sequence: TGTGCCAGCTCGAGGACAGGTTGGGATAACACTGAAGCTTTCTTT. This encodes CASSRTGWDNTEAFF.

On this clonotype itself: Possible read error: a much larger clone is one base away. This chain uses TRBV6-5 with TRBJ1-1, with D uncertain. The germline V gene encodes CDR1 MNHEY and CDR2 SVGAGI. The V end was cut by 2 bases, the J end by 8 bases, with 12 bases between. There are 13 residues in the CDR3. Written as DNA, the CDR3 is TGTGCCAGCAGTTACCCGATACTCGCCGAAGCTTTCTTT. Protein: CASSYPILAEAFF.

The J gene is TRBJ1-1, the V gene TRBV15, with 8 bases matching TRBD1. Germline lookup yields CDR1 LNHNV and CDR2 YYDKDF (reference sequence). V trimming: 3 bases; J trimming: 3 bases; junction bases outside the gene matches: 6. There are 15 residues in the CDR3. The CDR3 DNA reads as TGTGCCACCAGCAGTGAAGGACAGGGATACACTGAAGCTTTCTTT. Translating gives CATSSEGQGYTEAFF.

The chain uses TRBV27 and TRBJ1-5; no reliable D call. The CDR3 extends over 14 amino acids. CDR1 MNHEY and CDR2 SMNVEV come from the germline V gene (reference sequence). V lost 3 bases and J lost 5, with 11 bases in between. This CDR3 reads CASSFFGDHQPQHF. CDR3 DNA: TGTGCCAGCAGTTTCTTTGGTGACCATCAGCCCCAGCATTTT.

This clonotype was counted a few times. The chain couples TRBV2 to TRBJ2-5, with D perhaps TRBD1 or TRBD2 (5 bases each). V was cut by 6 bases and J by 5 bases, with 16 bases left in between. This CDR3 has 14 residues. In germline, CDR1 is SNHLY, CDR2 FYNNEI. The CDR3 is CASRRDLAWETQYF. CDR3 DNA: TGTGCCAGCAGACGGGACCTAGCTTGGGAGACCCAGTACTTC.

This chain connects TRBV29-1 to TRBJ2-3; 10 positions agree with TRBD1. The germline V gene encodes CDR1 SQVTM and CDR2 ANQGSEA. The CDR3 length is 16 residues. J lost 2 bases, V lost 7 bases, and 12 bases had no gene match. The chain's CDR3 is CSAPSIDRGPTDTQYF. In DNA form, the CDR3 reads TGCAGCGCCCCCTCGATTGACAGGGGGCCCACAGATACGCAGTATTTT.

As to this clonotype: A much larger clone lies one base from this, so it may be a read error. V is TRBV2 and J is TRBJ2-5; TRBD2 aligns across 8 bases. The V gene's germline CDR1 is SNHLY and CDR2 FYNNEI. V lost 4 bases, J lost 7 bases, and 14 bases stayed unmatched. CDR3 length: 16 residues. The CDR3 spells CASSGGQPGGRRTQYF. The DNA of the CDR3 is TGTGCCAGCAGTGGGGGTCAACCGGGGGGGCGGAGGACCCAGTACTTC.

This clonotype showed up just a few times. The V and J genes are TRBV6-2 or TRBV6-3 and TRBJ2-5; D might be TRBD1 (5 bases). V shed 11 bases and J shed 4 bases, with 14 bases lying between them. This CDR3 has 12 amino acids. Germline CDR1 and CDR2: MNHEY and SVGEGT. The DNA of the CDR3 is TGTGCCGGGGCGGCAGTCGGAGAGACCCAGTACTTC. Translated, it gives CAGAAVGETQYF.

The J gene is TRBJ2-7, the V gene TRBV30; 7 positions agree with TRBD2. V dropped 5 bases and J dropped 3; count of bases not matched to a gene: 4. The CDR3 totals 12 residues. The germline gives CDR1 GTSNPN, CDR2 SVGIG (reference sequence). Here the CDR3 DNA reads TGTGCCTGGTCACTAGCGCTCTACGAGCAGTACTTC. Its translation is CAWSLALYEQYF.

In its sample, this clonotype was seen a few times. The rearrangement joins TRBV5-8 to TRBJ1-5; D is ambiguous. The V and J ends lost 4 bases and 0 bases respectively, with 8 bases between them. Germline lookup yields CDR1 SGHTS and CDR2 YDEGEE. This CDR3 is built from 14 residues. DNA for the CDR3: TGTGCCAGCAGCCAACCCGCTAGCAATCAGCCCCAGCATTTT. It is translated as CASSQPASNQPQHF.

In this sample, this clonotype turned up many times. The chain uses TRBV11-2 and TRBJ1-2, with D hard to call. Trimming pared 5 bases from V and 4 bases from J, leaving 11 bases between. Germline CDR1 reads SGHAT; CDR2 reads FQNNGV. The CDR3 consists of 13 residues. CDR3: CASSKRTGYGYTF. DNA of the CDR3: TGTGCCAGCAGCAAACGGACCGGCTATGGCTACACCTTC.

Turning to this clonotype: A read error is possible here, since a much larger clone lies one base away. This rearrangement joins TRBV6-2 or TRBV6-3 to TRBJ2-3, with 9 bases identical to TRBD2. The CDR3 has 15 amino acids. Per the germline V gene, CDR1 is MNHEY and CDR2 is SVGEGT. The CDR3 protein is CAGSYSTSGGDTQYF. The DNA for the CDR3 is TGTGCCGGCAGTTACTCGACCAGCGGGGGGGATACGCAGTATTTT.

The chain carries TRBV10-3 and TRBJ2-3, with TRBD2 matching 9 bases. The CDR3 consists of 19 residues. Germline V CDR1 and CDR2: ENHRY, SYGVKD. The ends lost 0 bases at V and 0 bases at J; junction bases unmatched: 10. CDR3 sequence: CAISESRLADGFSTDTQYF. The CDR3 DNA reads as TGTGCCATCAGTGAGTCGAGACTAGCGGACGGCTTTAGCACAGATACGCAGTATTTT.

This clonotype was recorded at least ten times. The chain joins TRBV20-1 to TRBJ1-2, with 7 bases identical to TRBD1. V lost 4 bases, J lost 4 bases, and 3 bases stayed unmatched. The CDR3 spans 12 residues. Per germline, CDR1 DFQATT and CDR2 SNEGSKA (reference sequence). The CDR3 reads CSATRDSYGYTF. In nucleotides, the CDR3 is TGCAGTGCTACCCGGGACAGCTATGGCTACACCTTC.